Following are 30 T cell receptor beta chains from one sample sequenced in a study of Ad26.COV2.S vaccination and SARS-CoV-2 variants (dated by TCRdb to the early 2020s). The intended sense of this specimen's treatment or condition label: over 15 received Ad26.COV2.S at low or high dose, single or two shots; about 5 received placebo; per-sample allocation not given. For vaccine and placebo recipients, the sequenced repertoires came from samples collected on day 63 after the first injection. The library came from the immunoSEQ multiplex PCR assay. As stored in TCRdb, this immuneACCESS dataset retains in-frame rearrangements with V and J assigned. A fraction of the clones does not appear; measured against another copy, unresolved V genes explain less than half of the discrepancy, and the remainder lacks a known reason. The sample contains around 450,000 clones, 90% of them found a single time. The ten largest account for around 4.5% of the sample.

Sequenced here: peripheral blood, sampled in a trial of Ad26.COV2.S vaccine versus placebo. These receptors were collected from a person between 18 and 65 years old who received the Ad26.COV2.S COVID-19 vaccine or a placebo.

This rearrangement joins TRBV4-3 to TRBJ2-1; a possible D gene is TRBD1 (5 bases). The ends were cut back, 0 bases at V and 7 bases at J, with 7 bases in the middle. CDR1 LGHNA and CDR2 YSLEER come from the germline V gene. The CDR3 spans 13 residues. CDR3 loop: CASSQDTGNEQFF. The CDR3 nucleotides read TGCGCCAGCAGCCAAGATACAGGTAATGAGCAGTTCTTC.

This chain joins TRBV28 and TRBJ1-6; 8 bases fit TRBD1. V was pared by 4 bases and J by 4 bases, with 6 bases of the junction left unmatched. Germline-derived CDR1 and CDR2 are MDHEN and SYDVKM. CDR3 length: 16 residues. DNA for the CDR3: TGTGCCAGCAGTTATGACAGGGGACTATATAATTCACCCCTCCACTTT. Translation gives CASSYDRGLYNSPLHF.

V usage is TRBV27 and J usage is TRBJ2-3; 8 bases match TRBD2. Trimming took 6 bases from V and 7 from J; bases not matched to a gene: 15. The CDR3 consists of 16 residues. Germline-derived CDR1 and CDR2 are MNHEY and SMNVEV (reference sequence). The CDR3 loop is CASRTAGLGRGNTQYF. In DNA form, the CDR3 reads TGTGCCAGCAGGACTGCGGGACTAGGGAGGGGAAATACGCAGTATTTT.

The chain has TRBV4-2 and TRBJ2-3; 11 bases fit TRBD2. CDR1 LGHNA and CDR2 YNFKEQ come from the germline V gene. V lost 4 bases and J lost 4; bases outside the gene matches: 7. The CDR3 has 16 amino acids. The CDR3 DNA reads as TGTGCCAGCAGCCTGAATAGCGGGAGGGCCCCAGATACGCAGTATTTT. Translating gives CASSLNSGRAPDTQYF.

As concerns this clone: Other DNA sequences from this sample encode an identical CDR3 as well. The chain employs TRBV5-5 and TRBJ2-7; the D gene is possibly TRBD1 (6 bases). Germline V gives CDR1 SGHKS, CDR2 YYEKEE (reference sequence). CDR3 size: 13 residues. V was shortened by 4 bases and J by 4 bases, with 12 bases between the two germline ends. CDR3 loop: CASSLLRGYEQYF. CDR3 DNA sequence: TGTGCCAGCAGCCTCCTCAGGGGATACGAGCAGTACTTC.

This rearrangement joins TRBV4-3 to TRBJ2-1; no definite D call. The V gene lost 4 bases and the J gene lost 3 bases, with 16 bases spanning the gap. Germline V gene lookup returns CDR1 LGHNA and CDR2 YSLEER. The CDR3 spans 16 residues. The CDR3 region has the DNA TGCGCCAGCAGCCTTTTGACTCCCTCGGACTACAATGAGCAGTTCTTC. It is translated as CASSLLTPSDYNEQFF.

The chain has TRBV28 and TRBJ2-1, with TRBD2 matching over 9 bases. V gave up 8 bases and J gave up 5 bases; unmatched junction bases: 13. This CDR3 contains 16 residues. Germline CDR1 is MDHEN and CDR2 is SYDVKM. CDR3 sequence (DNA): TGTGCCAGCGGACCCCTAGCGGGAAAGGAGGACAATGAGCAGTTCTTC. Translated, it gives CASGPLAGKEDNEQFF.

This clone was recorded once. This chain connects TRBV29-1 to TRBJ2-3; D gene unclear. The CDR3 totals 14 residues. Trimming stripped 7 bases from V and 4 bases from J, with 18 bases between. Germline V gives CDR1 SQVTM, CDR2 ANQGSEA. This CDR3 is CSARRGFRADTQYF. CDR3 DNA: TGCAGCGCACGACGCGGATTCCGGGCAGATACGCAGTATTTT.

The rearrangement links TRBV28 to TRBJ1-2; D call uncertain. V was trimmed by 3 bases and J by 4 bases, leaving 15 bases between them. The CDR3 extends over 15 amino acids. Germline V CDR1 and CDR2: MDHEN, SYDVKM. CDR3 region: CASSLKPTAAYGYTF. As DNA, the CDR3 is TGTGCCAGCAGTTTGAAGCCAACCGCAGCCTATGGCTACACCTTC.

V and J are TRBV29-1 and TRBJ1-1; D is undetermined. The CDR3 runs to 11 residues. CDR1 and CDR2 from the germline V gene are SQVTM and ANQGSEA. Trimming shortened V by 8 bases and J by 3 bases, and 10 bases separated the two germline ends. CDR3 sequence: CSPGRDTEAFF. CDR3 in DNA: TGCAGCCCCGGACGTGACACTGAAGCTTTCTTT.

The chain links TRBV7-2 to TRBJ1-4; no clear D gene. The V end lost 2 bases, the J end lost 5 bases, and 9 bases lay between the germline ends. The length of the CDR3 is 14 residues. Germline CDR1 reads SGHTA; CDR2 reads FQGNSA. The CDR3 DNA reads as TGTGCCAGCAGCTTATCGCTGCTGAATGAAAAACTGTTTTTT. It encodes CASSLSLLNEKLFF.

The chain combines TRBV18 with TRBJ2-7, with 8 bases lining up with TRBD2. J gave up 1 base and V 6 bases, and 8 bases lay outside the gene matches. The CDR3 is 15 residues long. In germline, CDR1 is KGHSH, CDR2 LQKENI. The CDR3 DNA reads TGTGCCAGCTCGCTGAGCGGGAGCCGTTCCTACGAGCAGTACTTC. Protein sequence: CASSLSGSRSYEQYF. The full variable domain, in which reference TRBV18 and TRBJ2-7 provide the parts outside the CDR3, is NAGVMQNPRHLVRRRGQEARLRCSPMKGHSHVYWYRQLPEEGLKFMVYLQKENIIDESGMPKERFSAEFPKEGPSILRIQQVVRGDSAAYFCASSLSGSRSYEQYFGPGTRLTVT.

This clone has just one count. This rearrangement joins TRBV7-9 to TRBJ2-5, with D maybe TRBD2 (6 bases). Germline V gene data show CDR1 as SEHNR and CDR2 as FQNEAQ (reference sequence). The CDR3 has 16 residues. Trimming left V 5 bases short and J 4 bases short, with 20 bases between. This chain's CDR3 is CASSKLGTLLRETQYF. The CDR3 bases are TGTGCCAGCAGCAAACTCGGGACTCTCCTTCGAGAGACCCAGTACTTC.

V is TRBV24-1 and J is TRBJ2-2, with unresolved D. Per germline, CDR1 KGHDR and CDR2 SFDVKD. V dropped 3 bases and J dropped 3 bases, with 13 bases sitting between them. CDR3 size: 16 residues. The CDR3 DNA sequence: TGTGCCACCAGTGATAGGACCGGCTTCGACACCGGGGAGCTGTTTTTT. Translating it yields CATSDRTGFDTGELFF.

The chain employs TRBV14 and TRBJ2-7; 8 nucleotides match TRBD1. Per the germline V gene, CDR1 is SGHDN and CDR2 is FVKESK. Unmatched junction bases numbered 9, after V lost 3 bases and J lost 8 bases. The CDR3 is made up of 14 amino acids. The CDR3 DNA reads TGTGCCAGCAGCCATCGGACAGGGCTTACCAAGCAGTACTTC. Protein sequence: CASSHRTGLTKQYF.

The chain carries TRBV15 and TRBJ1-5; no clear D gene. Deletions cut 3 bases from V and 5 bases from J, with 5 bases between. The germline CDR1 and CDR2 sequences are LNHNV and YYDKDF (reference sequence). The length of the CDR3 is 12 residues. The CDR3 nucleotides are TGTGCCACCAGCAGGAGAGATCAGCCCCAGCATTTT. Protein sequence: CATSRRDQPQHF.

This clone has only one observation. The CDR3 nucleotides read TGTGCCAGCAGCCCGGGAACCGACAGCACTACGAACACTGAAGCTTTCTTT. Amino acid sequence: CASSPGTDSTTNTEAFF. The J gene is TRBJ1-1, the V gene TRBV3-1 (or the pseudogene TRBV3-2), with D tentatively TRBD1 (5 bases). This CDR3 has 17 residues. From germline, CDR1 is LGHDT and CDR2 YNNKEL (reference sequence). V was pared by 4 bases and J by 1 base, with 19 bases between.

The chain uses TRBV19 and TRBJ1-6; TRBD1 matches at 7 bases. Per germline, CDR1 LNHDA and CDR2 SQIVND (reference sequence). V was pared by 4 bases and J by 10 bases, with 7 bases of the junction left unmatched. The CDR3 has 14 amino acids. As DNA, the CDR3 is TGTGCCAGTAGTACCGGGGACAGAACCTCACCCCTCCACTTT. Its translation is CASSTGDRTSPLHF.

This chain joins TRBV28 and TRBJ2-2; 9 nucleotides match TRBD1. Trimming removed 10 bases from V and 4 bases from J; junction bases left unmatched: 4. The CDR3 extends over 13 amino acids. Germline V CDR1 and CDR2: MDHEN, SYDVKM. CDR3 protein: CAINRGRTGELFF. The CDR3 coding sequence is TGTGCCATCAACAGGGGGCGCACCGGGGAGCTGTTTTTT.

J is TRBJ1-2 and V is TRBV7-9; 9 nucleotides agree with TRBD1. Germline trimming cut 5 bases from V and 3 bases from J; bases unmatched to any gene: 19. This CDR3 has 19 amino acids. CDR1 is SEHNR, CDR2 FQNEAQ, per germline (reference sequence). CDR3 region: CASSLTGGRGFGLDYGYTF. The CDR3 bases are TGTGCCAGCAGCCTTACAGGGGGCCGGGGTTTTGGTTTGGACTATGGCTACACCTTC.

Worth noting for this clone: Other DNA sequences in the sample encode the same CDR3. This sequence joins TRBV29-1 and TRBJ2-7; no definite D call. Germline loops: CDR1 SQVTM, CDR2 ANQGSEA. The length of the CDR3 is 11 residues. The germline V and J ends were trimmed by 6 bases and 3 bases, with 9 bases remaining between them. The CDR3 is CSVTSGYEQYF. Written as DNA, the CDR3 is TGCAGCGTCACAAGTGGCTACGAGCAGTACTTC.

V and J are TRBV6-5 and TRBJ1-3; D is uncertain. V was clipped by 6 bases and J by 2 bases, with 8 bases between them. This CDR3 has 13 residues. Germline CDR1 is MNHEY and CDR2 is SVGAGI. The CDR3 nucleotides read TGTGCCAGCAGACTGTCGGCTGGAAACACCATATATTTT. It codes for CASRLSAGNTIYF.

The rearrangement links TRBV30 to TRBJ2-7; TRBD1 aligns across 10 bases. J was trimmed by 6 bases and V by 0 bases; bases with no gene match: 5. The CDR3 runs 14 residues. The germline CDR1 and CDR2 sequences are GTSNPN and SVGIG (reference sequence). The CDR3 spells CAWSVGQGVGEQYF. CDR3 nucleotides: TGTGCCTGGAGTGTAGGACAGGGGGTGGGCGAGCAGTACTTC.

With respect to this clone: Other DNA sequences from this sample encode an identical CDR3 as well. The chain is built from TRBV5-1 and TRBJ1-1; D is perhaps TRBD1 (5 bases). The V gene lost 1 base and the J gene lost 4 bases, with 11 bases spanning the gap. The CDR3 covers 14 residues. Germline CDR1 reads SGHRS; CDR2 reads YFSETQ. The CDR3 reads CASSLLGPGTEAFF. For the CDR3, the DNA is TGCGCCAGCAGCTTGCTGGGACCGGGCACTGAAGCTTTCTTT.

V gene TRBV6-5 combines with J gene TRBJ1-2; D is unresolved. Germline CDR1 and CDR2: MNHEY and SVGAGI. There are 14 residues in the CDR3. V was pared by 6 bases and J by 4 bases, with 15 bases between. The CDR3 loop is CASSGGWQTYGYTF. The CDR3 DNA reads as TGTGCCAGCAGCGGAGGATGGCAAACCTATGGCTACACCTTC.

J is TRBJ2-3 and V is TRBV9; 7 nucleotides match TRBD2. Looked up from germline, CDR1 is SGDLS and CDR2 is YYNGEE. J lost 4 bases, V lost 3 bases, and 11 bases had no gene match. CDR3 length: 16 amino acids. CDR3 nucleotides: TGTGCCAGCAGCGCCTCTCGCGGGAGAGGTTCAGATACGCAGTATTTT. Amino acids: CASSASRGRGSDTQYF.

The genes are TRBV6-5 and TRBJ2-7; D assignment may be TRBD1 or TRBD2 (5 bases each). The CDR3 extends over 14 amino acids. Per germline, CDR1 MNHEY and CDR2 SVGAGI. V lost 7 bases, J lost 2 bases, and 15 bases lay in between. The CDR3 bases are TGTGCCAGCAATCCTGGGACGGACACCTACGAGCAGTACTTC. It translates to CASNPGTDTYEQYF.

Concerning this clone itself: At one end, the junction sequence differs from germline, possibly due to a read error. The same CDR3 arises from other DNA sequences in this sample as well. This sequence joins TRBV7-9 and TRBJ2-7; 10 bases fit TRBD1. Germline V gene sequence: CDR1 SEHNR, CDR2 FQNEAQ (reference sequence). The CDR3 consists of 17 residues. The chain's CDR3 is CASSLATGGTGVYEQYF. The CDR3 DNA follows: TGTGCCAGTAGCTTAGCAACGGGTGGGACAGGGGTGTACGAGCAGTACTTC.

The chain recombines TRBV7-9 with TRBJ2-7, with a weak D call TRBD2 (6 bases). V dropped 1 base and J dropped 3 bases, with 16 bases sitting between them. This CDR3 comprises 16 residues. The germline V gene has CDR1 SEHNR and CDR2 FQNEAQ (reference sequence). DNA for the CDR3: TGTGCCAGCAGCTTAGTCCTCAGTGGGGGGAGCTACGAGCAGTACTTC. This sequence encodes CASSLVLSGGSYEQYF.

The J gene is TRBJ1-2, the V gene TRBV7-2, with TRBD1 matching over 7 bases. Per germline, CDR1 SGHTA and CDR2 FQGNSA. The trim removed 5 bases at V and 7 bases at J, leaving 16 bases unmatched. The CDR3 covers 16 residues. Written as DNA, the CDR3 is TGTGCCAGCAGCCAGACGACAGGGTGGAATGGCGGTGGCTACACCTTC. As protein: CASSQTTGWNGGGYTF.